This T cell receptor beta chain was captured by sequencing in a study of beta chain bispecific antibodies for T cell cancers. Study overall: Surface TRBV12 (TRBV12-3) was on Jurkat, TRBV5-5 on HPB-ALL. General study findings and limits: Non-targeted, unrelated TRBV family members appeared unchanged. The TRBV12-3 share of total TRBV signal fell 97% to 99% after anti-TRBV12 rather than anti-CD19 exposure. Normal T cells contributed less of the targeted TRBV signal than the leukemia cells did.

T cells were expanded from blood mononuclear cells for roughly 3 days with anti-CD3 OKT3 or CD3/CD28 beads. This clonotype has ten or more counts. Its cognate antigen is unknown. V dropped 3 bases and J dropped 7; count of bases not matched to a gene: 6. CDR3 length: 15 amino acids. The germline CDR1 and CDR2 sequences are SEHNR and FQNEAQ (reference sequence). Libraries carried unique molecular identifiers used for clonotype counts. TCRdb reanalysed the 5' RACE reads using MiXCR and keeps one entry per CDR3 protein. The table lists around 19,000 distinct CDR3 sequences, more than 2% of them singletons.

The sequences come from healthy donor T cells cultured with leukemia cells, collected from a culture containing a bispecific antibody targeting TCR Vbeta12. V usage is TRBV7-9 and J usage is TRBJ2-1; 10 positions agree with TRBD1. This receptor was obtained from a human donor in good health. Some clones in this sample may be carry-over from other donors' samples. Here the CDR3 reads CASSFRDRGVNEQFF. The CDR3 nucleotides read TGTGCCAGCAGCTTCCGGGACAGGGGAGTAAATGAGCAGTTCTTC.